Described below is a single T cell receptor (beta chain) sequence and its context. These data belong to a study of T-cell reconstitution after alpha-beta-depleted transplantation in children. A TCRbeta library incorporating unique molecular identifiers was prepared. TCRdb re-called the PCR reads through MiXCR, storing one row per CDR3 protein. The table includes hundreds of thousands of distinct CDR3 sequences, 32% detected once. CDR1 GTSNPN and CDR2 SVGIG come from the germline V gene (reference sequence). This CDR3 is built from 12 residues. V gave up 5 bases and J gave up 5 bases, with 10 bases separating them.

The chain uses TRBV30 and TRBJ2-1, with D possibly matching TRBD2 (5 bases). The sequence was obtained from a human donor who donated a stem cell graft to a child with aplastic anemia. The material sequenced was PBMCs from the stem cell graft donor, taken from the stem cell graft. In DNA, the CDR3 is TGTGCCTGGGGACGGACTGACAATGAGCAGTTCTTC. Protein: CAWGRTDNEQFF.